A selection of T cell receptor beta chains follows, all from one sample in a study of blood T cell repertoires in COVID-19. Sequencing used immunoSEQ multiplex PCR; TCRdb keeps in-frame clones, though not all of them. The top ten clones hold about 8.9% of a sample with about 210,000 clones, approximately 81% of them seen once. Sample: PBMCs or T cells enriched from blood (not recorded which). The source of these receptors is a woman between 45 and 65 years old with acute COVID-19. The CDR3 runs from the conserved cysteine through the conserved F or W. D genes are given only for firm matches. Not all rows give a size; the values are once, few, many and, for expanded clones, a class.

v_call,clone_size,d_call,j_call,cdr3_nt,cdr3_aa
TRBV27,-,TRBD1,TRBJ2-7,TGTGCCAGCAGTCCACCAGGGGGTATGGCCTACGAGCAGTACTTC,CASSPPGGMAYEQYF
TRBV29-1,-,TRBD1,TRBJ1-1,TGCAGCGTCACAGGGGGCGCGAACACTGAAGCTTTCTTT,CSVTGGANTEAFF
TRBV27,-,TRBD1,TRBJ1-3,TGTGCCAGCAGTGCCTACGGACAGGGTACTGGAAACACCATATATTTT,CASSAYGQGTGNTIYF
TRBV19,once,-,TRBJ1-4,TGTGCTAGTATGAGGAGTGGTGGTGAAAAACTGTTTTTT,CASMRSGGEKLFF
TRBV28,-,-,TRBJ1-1,TGTGCCAGCAGCCGACAGCTCCGGACTGAAGCTTTCTTT,CASSRQLRTEAFF
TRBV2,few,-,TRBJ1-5,TGTGCCAGCAGTGAAGGGGACTGGAGAACAAGCAATCAGCCCCAGCATTTT,CASSEGDWRTSNQPQHF
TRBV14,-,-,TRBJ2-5,TGTGCCAGCAGCCAAGGAATTTTGTCGGTCGGTGAGACCCAGTACTTC,CASSQGILSVGETQYF
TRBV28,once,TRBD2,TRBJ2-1,TGTGCCAGCAGTCCCCTTCTAGCGGGAGGCGTCTCCTACAATGAGCAGTTCTTC,CASSPLLAGGVSYNEQFF
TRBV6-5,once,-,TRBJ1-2,TGTGCCAGCAAGCCCGCAGGGGCGGCATCCTATGGCTACACCTTC,CASKPAGAASYGYTF
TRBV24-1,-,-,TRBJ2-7,TGTGCCACCAGTGATTCGGCGGGTGGGCAGTACTTC,CATSDSAGGQYF
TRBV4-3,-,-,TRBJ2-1,TGCGCCAGCGCCGTACAGCCTACAGTCTACAATGAGCAGTTCTTC,CASAVQPTVYNEQFF
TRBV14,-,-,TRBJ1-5,TGTGCCAGCAGCCAAGATCAGGGTACGTCTAGGCTGGAGCATTTT,CASSQDQGTSRLEHF
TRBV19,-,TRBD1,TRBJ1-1,TGTGCCAGTAGTCCCCGGGACAGGGCGGGCACTGAAGCTTTCTTT,CASSPRDRAGTEAFF
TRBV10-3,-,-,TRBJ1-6,TGTGCCATCAGTGAATCAGGCTCGGGGGCACCCCTCCACTTT,CAISESGSGAPLHF
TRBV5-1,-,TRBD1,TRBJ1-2,TGCGCCAGCAGCTCTTCCCATCAGGGGGCCTTGAACTATGGCTACACCTTC,CASSSSHQGALNYGYTF
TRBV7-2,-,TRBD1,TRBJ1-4,TGTGCCAGCAGCTTAGGGGGACAGCAGACGGAAAAACTGTTTTTT,CASSLGGQQTEKLFF
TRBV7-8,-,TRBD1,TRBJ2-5,TGTGCCAGCAGCTTAACGGGACAGGGAAAAGAGACCCAGTACTTC,CASSLTGQGKETQYF
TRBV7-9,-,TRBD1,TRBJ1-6,TGTGCCAGCAGCTTAGACGACAGGGTTCGTTCACCCCTCCACTTT,CASSLDDRVRSPLHF
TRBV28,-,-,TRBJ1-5,TGTGCCAGCAGTCTCGGGGGGGGCCTTGGCAATCAGCCCCAGCATTTT,CASSLGGGLGNQPQHF
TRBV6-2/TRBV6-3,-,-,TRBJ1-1,TGTGCCAGCAGTTCATATAGGAACACTGAAGCTTTCTTT,CASSSYRNTEAFF
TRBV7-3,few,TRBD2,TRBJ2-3,TGTGCCAGCAGCTCGATTACCGGGACTAGCGGGAGCCCAGATACGCAGTATTTT,CASSSITGTSGSPDTQYF
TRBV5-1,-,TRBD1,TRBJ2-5,TGCGCCAGCAGCTTATTCGGGACAGGGTACCAAGAGACCCAGTACTTC,CASSLFGTGYQETQYF
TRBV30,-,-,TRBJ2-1,TGTGCCTGGCAACTTCCGCCCGCCTCGTACAATGAGCAGTTCTTC,CAWQLPPASYNEQFF